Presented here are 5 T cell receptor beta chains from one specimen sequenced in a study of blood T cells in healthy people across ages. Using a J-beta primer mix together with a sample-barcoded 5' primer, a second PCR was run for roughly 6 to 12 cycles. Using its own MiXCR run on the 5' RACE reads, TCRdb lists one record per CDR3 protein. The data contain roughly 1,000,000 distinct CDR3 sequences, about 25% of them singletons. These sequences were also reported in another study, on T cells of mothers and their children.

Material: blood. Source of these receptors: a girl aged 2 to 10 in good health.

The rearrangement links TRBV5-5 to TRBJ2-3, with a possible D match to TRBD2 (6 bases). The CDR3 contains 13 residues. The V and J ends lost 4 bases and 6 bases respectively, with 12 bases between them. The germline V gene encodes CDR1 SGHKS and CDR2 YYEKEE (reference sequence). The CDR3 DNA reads TGTGCCAGCAGCCCTGGGGGGAGCGATACGCAGTATTTT. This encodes CASSPGGSDTQYF.

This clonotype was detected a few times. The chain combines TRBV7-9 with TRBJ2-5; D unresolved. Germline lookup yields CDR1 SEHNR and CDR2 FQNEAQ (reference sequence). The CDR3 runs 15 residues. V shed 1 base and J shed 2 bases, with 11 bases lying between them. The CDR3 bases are TGTGCCAGCAGCTTAGTGGAATACCGTCAAGAGACCCAGTACTTC. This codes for CASSLVEYRQETQYF.

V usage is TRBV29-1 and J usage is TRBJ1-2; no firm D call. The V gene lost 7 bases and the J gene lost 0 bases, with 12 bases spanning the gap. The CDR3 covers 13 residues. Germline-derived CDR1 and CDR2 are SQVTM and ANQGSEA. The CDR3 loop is CSARTGANYGYTF. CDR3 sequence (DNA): TGCAGCGCTCGGACCGGAGCTAACTATGGCTACACCTTC.

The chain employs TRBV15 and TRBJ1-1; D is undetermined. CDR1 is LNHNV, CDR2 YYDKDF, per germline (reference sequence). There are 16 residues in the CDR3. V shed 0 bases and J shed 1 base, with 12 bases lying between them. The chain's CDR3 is CATSRDQVVANTEAFF. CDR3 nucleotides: TGTGCCACCAGCAGAGATCAAGTGGTCGCGAACACTGAAGCTTTCTTT.

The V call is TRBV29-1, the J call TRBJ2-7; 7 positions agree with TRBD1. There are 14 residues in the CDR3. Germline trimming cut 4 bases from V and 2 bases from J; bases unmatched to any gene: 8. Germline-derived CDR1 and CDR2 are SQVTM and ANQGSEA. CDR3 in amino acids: CSVVGWDSTYEQYF. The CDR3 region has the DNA TGCAGCGTTGTCGGGTGGGACAGTACCTACGAGCAGTACTTC.